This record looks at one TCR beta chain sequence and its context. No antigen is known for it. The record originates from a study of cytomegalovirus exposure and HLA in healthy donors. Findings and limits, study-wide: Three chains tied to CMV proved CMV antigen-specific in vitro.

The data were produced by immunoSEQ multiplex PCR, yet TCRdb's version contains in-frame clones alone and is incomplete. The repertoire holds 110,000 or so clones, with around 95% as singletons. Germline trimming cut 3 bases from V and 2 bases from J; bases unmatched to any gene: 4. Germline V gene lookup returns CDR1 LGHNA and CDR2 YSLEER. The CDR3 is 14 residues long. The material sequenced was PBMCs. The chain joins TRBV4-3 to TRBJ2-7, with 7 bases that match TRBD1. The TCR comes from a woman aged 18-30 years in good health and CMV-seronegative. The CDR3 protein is CASSHSGTAYEQYF. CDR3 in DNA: TGCGCCAGCAGCCATTCCGGGACAGCCTACGAGCAGTACTTC.